The sequence of this T cell receptor (beta chain) was determined in a study of human T cells and chemical hapten exposure. From the RACE reads, TCRdb called clonotypes with MiXCR, one entry per CDR3 protein. The sample comprises about 90,000 distinct CDR3 sequences, 8% to 11% of which are singletons, and roughly 2.4% rests with the top ten. As for time point: patch test 1, 2 weeks after DPC sensitization. Treatment reported: therapeutic diphenylcyclopropenone sensitization with weekly scalp DPC. Trimming removed 0 bases at V and 8 bases at J, with 20 bases between. This CDR3 comprises 17 residues. Germline lookup yields CDR1 MNHEY and CDR2 SVGAGI. This clonotype turned up a few times.

This material consisted of whole blood, taken in connection with sensitization to the hapten diphenylcyclopropenone (DPC). J is TRBJ2-1 and V is TRBV6-5; D is possibly TRBD2 (6 bases). The source is a man aged 35-49 years with alopecia areata. Some clones in this sample may be carry-over from other donors' samples. CDR3 region: CASSYSIAGSPFDEQFF. For the CDR3, the DNA is TGTGCCAGCAGTTACTCGATTGCGGGATCTCCTTTCGATGAGCAGTTCTTC.